Shown below are 10 T cell receptor beta chains from a single sample sequenced in a study of blood T cells in healthy people across ages. Then a second PCR, running about 6 to 11 cycles, was carried out with a sample-barcoded 5' primer and a J-beta primer mix. TCRdb independently ran MiXCR on the 5' RACE reads; one entry per CDR3 protein. This table has fewer than 700,000 distinct CDR3 sequences, around 43% appearing once. The sample was blood. Every receptor here comes from a man aged 80 or over in good health.

This clonotype was seen only a few times. The V call is TRBV5-1, the J call TRBJ2-5, with TRBD1 as a possible D gene (6 bases). The V gene's germline CDR1 is SGHRS and CDR2 YFSETQ. V shed 4 bases and J shed 5 bases, with 15 bases lying between them. The CDR3 is 14 amino acids. CDR3 in DNA: TGCGCCAGCAGCCAGCCAACAGGGTCCGAGACCCAGTACTTC. Translation gives CASSQPTGSETQYF.

At least ten counts were recorded for this clonotype. J is TRBJ2-5 and V is TRBV29-1; the D is unclear. CDR1 is SQVTM, CDR2 ANQGSEA, per germline. CDR3 length equals 15 residues. Trimming took 5 bases from V and 4 from J, leaving 20 bases between them. CDR3: CSVTRQKIAGETQYF. The DNA for the CDR3 is TGCAGCGTTACTCGCCAAAAAATAGCCGGAGAGACCCAGTACTTC.

This clonotype occurred a few times. The chain employs TRBV6-2 or TRBV6-3 and TRBJ2-7, with TRBD2 as a possible D gene (6 bases). The CDR3 is made up of 16 amino acids. V lost 6 bases, J lost 4 bases, and 22 bases lay in between. Looked up from germline, CDR1 is MNHEY and CDR2 is SVGEGT. The DNA of the CDR3 is TGTGCCAGCAGAAGGGACTCCACCCTTCCCGCTTACGAGCAGTACTTC. Translating it yields CASRRDSTLPAYEQYF.

In its sample, this clonotype was seen a few times. The V and J genes are TRBV10-1 and TRBJ1-2; D not resolved. CDR3 length: 12 amino acids. The ends were cut back, 3 bases at V and 6 bases at J, with 8 bases in the middle. In germline, CDR1 is WNHNN, CDR2 SYGVQD (reference sequence). The DNA for the CDR3 is TGCGCCAGCAGTGATAATGGAAATGGCTACACCTTC. Translated: CASSDNGNGYTF.

The chain is built from TRBV20-1 and TRBJ2-4; maybe TRBD1 (6 bases). With the DNA end fitting TRBJ2-7 better, the J assignment may be wrong. Germline assignment: CDR1 DFQATT and CDR2 SNEGSKA (reference sequence). The CDR3 covers 13 residues. The CDR3 sequence: CSARQGTSYEQYF. CDR3 DNA sequence: TGCAGTGCTCGTCAGGGGACATCTTACGAGCAGTACTTC.

A few counts support this clonotype. The chain has TRBV4-1 and TRBJ2-4; 7 nucleotides line up with TRBD1. Germline V lookup: CDR1 MGHRA, CDR2 YSYEKL. CDR3 length: 16 amino acids. Trimming took 1 base from V and 1 from J; bases not matched to a gene: 4. CDR3 in amino acids: CASSQVDREAKNIQYF. CDR3 nucleotides: TGCGCCAGCAGCCAAGTCGACAGGGAGGCCAAAAACATTCAGTACTTC.

This rearrangement joins TRBV28 to TRBJ2-2; D might be TRBD1 or TRBD2, each matching 5 bases. CDR3 length: 16 amino acids. Germline CDR1 is MDHEN and CDR2 is SYDVKM. Trimming removed 6 bases from V and 4 bases from J, with 18 bases in between. The CDR3 here is CASSLWDPSGTGELFF. CDR3 bases: TGTGCCAGCAGCTTGTGGGACCCTAGTGGCACCGGGGAGCTGTTTTTT.

The CDR3 protein is CSGMGGQDTQYF. The CDR3 nucleotides are TGCAGCGGGATGGGGGGCCAAGATACGCAGTATTTT. The gene calls are TRBV29-1 and TRBJ2-3; D possibly matches TRBD1 or TRBD2 (6 bases each). The CDR3 extends over 12 amino acids. V dropped 7 bases and J dropped 5 bases, with 13 bases sitting between them. Looked up from germline, CDR1 is SQVTM and CDR2 is ANQGSEA.

About this clonotype itself: One end of the junction varies from germline; a read error may be responsible. The CDR3 loop is CACSQGMSGYEQYF. Written as DNA, the CDR3 is TGCGCCTGCAGCCAAGGTATGTCCGGCTACGAGCAGTACTTC. The chain is built from TRBV4-3 and TRBJ2-7; the D is unclear. The CDR3 sequence is 14 residues long. Germline V lookup: CDR1 LGHNA, CDR2 YSLEER.

This chain joins TRBV7-3 and TRBJ1-1; no clear D. This CDR3 is 14 amino acids long. Germline CDR1 is SGHTA and CDR2 is FQGTGA. The V end was cut by 5 bases, the J end by 4 bases, with 14 bases between. The CDR3 DNA is TGTGCCAGCAGCACCGACCCAGGCGGCACTGAAGCTTTCTTT. As protein: CASSTDPGGTEAFF.